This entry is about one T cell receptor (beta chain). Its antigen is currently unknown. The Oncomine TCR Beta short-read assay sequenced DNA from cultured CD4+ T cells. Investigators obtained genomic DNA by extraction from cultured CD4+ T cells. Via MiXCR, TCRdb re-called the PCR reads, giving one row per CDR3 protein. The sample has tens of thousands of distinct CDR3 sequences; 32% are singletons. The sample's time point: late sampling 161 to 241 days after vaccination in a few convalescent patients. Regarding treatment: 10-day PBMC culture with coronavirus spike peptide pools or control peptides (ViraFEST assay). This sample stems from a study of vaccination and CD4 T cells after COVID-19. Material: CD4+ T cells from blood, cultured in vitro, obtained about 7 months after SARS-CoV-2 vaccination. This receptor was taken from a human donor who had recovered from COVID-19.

The CDR3 region has the DNA TGTGCCAGCAGCCCCCGGAGGGCCCACGGGGAGCTGTTTTTT. It codes for CASSPRRAHGELFF. The genes are TRBV7-9 and TRBJ2-2; D possibly corresponds to TRBD2 (6 bases). This CDR3 is built from 14 residues. The germline V gene has CDR1 SEHNR and CDR2 FQNEAQ (reference sequence). The ends were cut back, 5 bases at V and 7 bases at J, with 14 bases in the middle.